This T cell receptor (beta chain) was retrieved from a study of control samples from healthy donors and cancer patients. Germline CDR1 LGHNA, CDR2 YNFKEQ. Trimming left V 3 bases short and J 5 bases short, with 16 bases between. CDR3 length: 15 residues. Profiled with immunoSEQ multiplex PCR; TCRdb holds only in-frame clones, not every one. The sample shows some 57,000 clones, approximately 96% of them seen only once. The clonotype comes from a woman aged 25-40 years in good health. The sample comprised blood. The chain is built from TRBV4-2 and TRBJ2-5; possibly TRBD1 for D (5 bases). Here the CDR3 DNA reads TGTGCCAGCAGCCAGTCTGGGGCGTTTGGGGAGACCCAGTACTTC. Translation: CASSQSGAFGETQYF.